One and the same sample provided the 3 T cell receptor beta chains below, sequenced in a study of response to subunit inactivated influenza vaccine. TCRdb passed the RT-PCR reads through MiXCR, listing each CDR3 protein once. The sample carries more than 700,000 distinct CDR3 sequences, 21% recorded once. The sample here was PBMCs from blood, taken about 5 days after vaccination. Receptor source: a middle-aged man who received an inactivated influenza vaccine.

The chain is built from TRBV4-2 and TRBJ2-5, with D perhaps given as TRBD1 or TRBD2 (6 bases each). The CDR3 extends over 14 amino acids. Trimming took 1 base from V and 5 from J, leaving 11 bases between them. Germline V CDR1 and CDR2: LGHNA, YNFKEQ. DNA of the CDR3: TGTGCCAGCAGCCAAGGTCGAGGGGGGGAGACCCAGTACTTC. It codes for CASSQGRGGETQYF.

This chain joins TRBV5-6 and TRBJ1-3; D not resolved. Per germline, CDR1 SGHDT and CDR2 YYEEEE. The germline V and J ends were trimmed by 4 bases and 0 bases, with 11 bases remaining between them. The CDR3 spans 15 residues. The CDR3 DNA is TGTGCCAGCAGCGGACCGAATCTCTCTGGAAACACCATATATTTT. Translating gives CASSGPNLSGNTIYF.

About this clonotype: The DNA is left out, because the CDR3 cannot be placed on it with certainty; the CDR3 is given as TCRdb lists it. This chain joins TRBV6-5 and TRBJ2-1; no check of the table's D call, TRBD1, against the DNA was made. Germline lookup yields CDR1 MNHEY and CDR2 SVGAGI. From its first to its last residue, the CDR3 has 17 amino acids. CDR3 sequence: CASSSSWVGAGYNEQFF.